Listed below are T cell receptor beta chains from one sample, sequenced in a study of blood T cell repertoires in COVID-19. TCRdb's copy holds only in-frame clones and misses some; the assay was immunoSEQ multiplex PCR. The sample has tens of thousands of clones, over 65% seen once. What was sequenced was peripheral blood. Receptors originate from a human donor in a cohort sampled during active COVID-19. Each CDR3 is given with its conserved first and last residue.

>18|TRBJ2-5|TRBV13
CASSLGTTSGGTQETQYF
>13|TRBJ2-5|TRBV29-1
CSVPGTGEETQYF
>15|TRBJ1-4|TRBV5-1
CASSSDTATNEKLFF
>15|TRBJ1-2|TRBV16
CASSQSIQNNYGYTF
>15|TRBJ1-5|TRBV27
CASRDIQGGSQPQHF
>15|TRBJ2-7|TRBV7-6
CASSLADGAAYEQYF
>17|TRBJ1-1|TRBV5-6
CASSLAGTGGLNTEAFF
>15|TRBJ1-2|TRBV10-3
CAINNPSGQGYGYTF
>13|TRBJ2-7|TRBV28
CASTLAGTYEQYF
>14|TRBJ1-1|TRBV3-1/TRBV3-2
CASSHTGPNTEAFF
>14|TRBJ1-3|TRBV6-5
CASTQRGYGNTIYF
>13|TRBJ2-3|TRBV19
CASSIGPQATQYF
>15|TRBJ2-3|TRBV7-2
CASTGTSGRTDTQYF
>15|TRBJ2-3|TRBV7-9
CASRPLAGGADTQYF
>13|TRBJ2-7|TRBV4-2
CASSQDGQGEQYF
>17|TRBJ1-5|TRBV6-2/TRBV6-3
CASSYGNVGGSNQPQHF
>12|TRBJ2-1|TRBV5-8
CASSLEFNEQFF
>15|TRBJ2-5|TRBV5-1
CASSLEGQAGETQYF
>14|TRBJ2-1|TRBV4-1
CASSQPLRVNEQFF
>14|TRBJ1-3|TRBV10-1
CASSEAGTGNTIYF
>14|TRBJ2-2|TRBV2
CASRAQGGTGELFF
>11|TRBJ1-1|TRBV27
CASRKQGEAFF
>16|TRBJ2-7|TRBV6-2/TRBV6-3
CASSSQERTGFYEQYF
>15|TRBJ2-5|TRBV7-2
CASSLTSGGRETQYF
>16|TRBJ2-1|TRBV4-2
CASSRDYLSSYNEQFF
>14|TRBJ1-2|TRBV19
CASTPDRGIYGYTF
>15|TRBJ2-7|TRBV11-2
CASSLDRSVSYEQYF
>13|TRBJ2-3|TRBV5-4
CASSLDSADTQYF
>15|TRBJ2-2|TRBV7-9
CASSLAGGTTGELFF
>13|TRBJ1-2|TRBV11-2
CASSLGDRDGYTF
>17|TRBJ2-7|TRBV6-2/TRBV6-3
CASSYGFSGRFSYEQYF
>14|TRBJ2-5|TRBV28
CASSPGTGPETQYF
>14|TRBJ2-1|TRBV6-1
CASSELAGANEQFF
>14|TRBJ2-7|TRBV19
CASSFSGTSGEQYF
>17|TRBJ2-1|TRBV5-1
CASSYFPGGGMNNEQFF
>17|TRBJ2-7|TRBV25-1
CASSLDSTGQPTYEQYF
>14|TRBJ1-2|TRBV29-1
CSVSDRGRLNGYTF
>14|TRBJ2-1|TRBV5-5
CASSLADSYNEQFF
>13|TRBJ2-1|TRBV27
CASSFPASGSVFF
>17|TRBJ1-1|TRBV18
CASSPPNRGHRYTEAFF
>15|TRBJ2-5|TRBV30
CAWSRGTGFQETQYF
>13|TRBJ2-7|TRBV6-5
CASTRGQGYEQYF
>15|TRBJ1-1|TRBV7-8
CASSQRTGTNTEAFF